Sequencing of this TCR beta chain was carried out in a study of blood T cell repertoires in COVID-19. Turning to the study itself: COVID-19 samples collected from the United States, Italy and Spain covered acute and convalescent phases. PBMCs, B-cell-depleted T cells, or T cells provided the cDNA or gDNA that made up the material.

As processed by the authors: Amplification of reference gene primers provided the estimated nucleated cell counts. Some clones are missing from TCRdb's copy, which holds only in-frame ones; the method was immunoSEQ multiplex PCR. That table gives V, J and clone size, and the DNA gave D and trimming. The repertoire holds roughly 350,000 clones, with roughly 90% as singletons. The CDR3 has 16 amino acids. Trimming removed 3 bases from V and 1 base from J; junction bases left unmatched: 3. Per germline, CDR1 LNHNV and CDR2 YYDKDF (reference sequence). The TCR was taken from a woman aged 45-59 years with active or convalescent COVID-19. Sequenced material: peripheral blood. V usage is TRBV15 and J usage is TRBJ2-5; TRBD2 agrees at 12 bases. CDR3 loop: CATSRLLAGGQETQYF. Here the CDR3 DNA reads TGTGCCACCAGCAGGTTACTAGCGGGGGGCCAAGAGACCCAGTACTTC.